The rows below give T cell receptor beta chains drawn from one sample of a study of identical twins. TCRdb ran MiXCR on the 5' RACE reads and lists one entry per CDR3 protein. The table shows 130,000 to 150,000 distinct CDR3 sequences, with around 3.4% occurring only once. The sequenced sample was memory T cells sorted from blood. These receptors were collected from a man aged 18 to 29 in good health. Each CDR3 is given without its conserved first and last residue. The listing skips clone size in some rows; elsewhere it reads once, few, many or a size class.

v_gene: TRBV12-3/TRBV12-4; j_gene: TRBJ1-5; abundance: many; CDR3aa: ASSLSRGANQPQH
v_gene: TRBV20-1; j_gene: TRBJ2-7; abundance: many; CDR3aa: SASSLVGGEQY
v_gene: TRBV6-2/TRBV6-3; j_gene: TRBJ2-2; abundance: few; CDR3aa: ASSLLSGRALDGELF
v_gene: TRBV5-1; j_gene: TRBJ2-6; abundance: few; CDR3aa: ASSLDATPGANVLT
v_gene: TRBV28; j_gene: TRBJ2-2; abundance: many; CDR3aa: ATLGATNTGELF
v_gene: TRBV14; j_gene: TRBJ1-5; abundance: many; CDR3aa: ASSKMDQPQH
v_gene: TRBV6-5; j_gene: TRBJ1-6; abundance: many; CDR3aa: ASSYSTGPYNSPLH
v_gene: TRBV20-1; j_gene: TRBJ2-1; abundance: .; CDR3aa: SARWEDHRAREQF
v_gene: TRBV6-1; j_gene: TRBJ1-4; abundance: many; CDR3aa: ASSEHRRVAGEKLF
v_gene: TRBV12-3/TRBV12-4; j_gene: TRBJ2-1; abundance: many; CDR3aa: ASNPGGTSSYNEQF
v_gene: TRBV19; j_gene: TRBJ1-1; abundance: many; CDR3aa: ASSARSRSTEAF
v_gene: TRBV11-2; j_gene: TRBJ2-7; abundance: once; CDR3aa: ASSARGLAGGLAYEQY
v_gene: TRBV4-3; j_gene: TRBJ2-6; abundance: many; CDR3aa: ASSQDAGANVLT
v_gene: TRBV6-1; j_gene: TRBJ2-2; abundance: few; CDR3aa: ATRQGATGELF
v_gene: TRBV6-1; j_gene: TRBJ2-5; abundance: many; CDR3aa: ASRAGAQETQY
v_gene: TRBV15; j_gene: TRBJ2-7; abundance: many; CDR3aa: ATSSWLAGDYEQY
v_gene: TRBV18; j_gene: TRBJ1-1; abundance: few; CDR3aa: ASSPSRGRSGGRNTEAF
v_gene: TRBV3-1; j_gene: TRBJ2-2; abundance: many; CDR3aa: ASSHWGTGELF
v_gene: TRBV20-1; j_gene: TRBJ2-3; abundance: many; CDR3aa: SARDPFGTGSTDTQY
v_gene: TRBV20-1; j_gene: TRBJ2-5; abundance: many; CDR3aa: SAHRDGQETQY
v_gene: TRBV12-3/TRBV12-4; j_gene: TRBJ1-2; abundance: many; CDR3aa: ASSANRGRSGYT
v_gene: TRBV4-1; j_gene: TRBJ2-5; abundance: many; CDR3aa: ASSRAVTTQETQY
v_gene: TRBV30; j_gene: TRBJ2-5; abundance: many; CDR3aa: AWSYQLKPQETQY
v_gene: TRBV7-2; j_gene: TRBJ2-1; abundance: many; CDR3aa: ASSYKAGGQQF
v_gene: TRBV5-1; j_gene: TRBJ1-1; abundance: many; CDR3aa: ASTPVGQGGTEAF
v_gene: TRBV12-3/TRBV12-4; j_gene: TRBJ2-1; abundance: many; CDR3aa: ASSPRTSDGVEQF
v_gene: TRBV5-1; j_gene: TRBJ2-3; abundance: many; CDR3aa: ASSLQAGLAGNTDTQY
v_gene: TRBV20-1; j_gene: TRBJ2-5; abundance: many; CDR3aa: SAPAGTQETQY
v_gene: TRBV5-1; j_gene: TRBJ2-3; abundance: .; CDR3aa: ASSFGQGVADTQY
v_gene: TRBV12-3/TRBV12-4; j_gene: TRBJ1-3; abundance: many; CDR3aa: ASSSTGVGSGNTIY
v_gene: TRBV18; j_gene: TRBJ2-1; abundance: many; CDR3aa: ASSPNKDGQF
v_gene: TRBV7-7; j_gene: TRBJ2-5; abundance: many; CDR3aa: ASSLGWRGGQETQY
v_gene: TRBV28; j_gene: TRBJ1-5; abundance: many; CDR3aa: ASRTGSSNQPQH
v_gene: TRBV5-1; j_gene: TRBJ2-1; abundance: many; CDR3aa: ASSPDSNLNEQF
v_gene: TRBV12-3/TRBV12-4; j_gene: TRBJ2-1; abundance: many; CDR3aa: ASSIPGRWNEQF
v_gene: TRBV29-1; j_gene: TRBJ2-1; abundance: many; CDR3aa: SVAGLAGVLGNEQF
v_gene: TRBV21-1; j_gene: TRBJ1-5; abundance: .; CDR3aa: ASSKVESGTFSQDSNQPQH
v_gene: TRBV7-9; j_gene: TRBJ2-4; abundance: many; CDR3aa: ASSRTGGNIQY
v_gene: TRBV27; j_gene: TRBJ2-1; abundance: many; CDR3aa: ASSLPPWDEQF
v_gene: TRBV6-1; j_gene: TRBJ1-2; abundance: many; CDR3aa: ASRRRSGQGHYGYT
v_gene: TRBV3-1; j_gene: TRBJ2-4; abundance: many; CDR3aa: ASSPASGRDIQY
v_gene: TRBV18; j_gene: TRBJ2-5; abundance: many; CDR3aa: ASSPSKGMPQY
v_gene: TRBV3-1; j_gene: TRBJ2-2; abundance: many; CDR3aa: ASSPIGGTSELF
v_gene: TRBV15; j_gene: TRBJ2-3; abundance: many; CDR3aa: ATSRAGNTDTQY
v_gene: TRBV7-3; j_gene: TRBJ2-6; abundance: many; CDR3aa: ASSPLPGTHSSGANVLT
v_gene: TRBV15; j_gene: TRBJ2-4; abundance: many; CDR3aa: ATSKGGLALTKNIQY
v_gene: TRBV11-2; j_gene: TRBJ2-1; abundance: many; CDR3aa: ASSSIRSNAGEQF
v_gene: TRBV9; j_gene: TRBJ1-1; abundance: many; CDR3aa: ASSALTPNTEAF
v_gene: TRBV20-1; j_gene: TRBJ2-3; abundance: many; CDR3aa: SARDRQGARDTQY
v_gene: TRBV12-3/TRBV12-4; j_gene: TRBJ2-7; abundance: many; CDR3aa: ASSQGQIYEQY
v_gene: TRBV3-1; j_gene: TRBJ1-6; abundance: many; CDR3aa: ASSLSGQGGSPLH